The source of this T cell receptor (beta chain) is a study of blood T cell repertoires in COVID-19 (dated by TCRdb to 2018 to 2020). Regarding the research as a whole: The collaborator samples originated in the United States, Italy and Spain and spanned the acute and convalescent phases of COVID-19. The repertoires were made available in a free public database intended to serve as a resource for research on the immune response to SARS-CoV-2. The dataset comprised deeply sampled blood TCRbeta repertoires from subjects exposed to, actively infected with, or recovered from COVID-19. HLA class I and class II types, where available, came from metadata supplied by the sample provider rather than from assay-based typing. The samples were drawn from the first 160 participants of the ongoing ImmuneRACE study and from roughly 1,300 subjects provided by 6 global collaborators. Nearly every sample came with metadata listing a de-identified subject ID, COVID-19 status, age in years and sex. The material from the prospective study consisted of cDNA or gDNA derived from T cells, B-cell-depleted T cells, or PBMCs.

TCRbeta CDR3 regions were amplified from genomic DNA using the immunoSEQ Assay, a bias-controlled multiplex PCR. Per the authors' processing: The number of nucleated cells in each sample was estimated from the amplification of reference gene primers within the assay. Sequence reads were collapsed and filtered to measure the absolute abundance of every unique TCRbeta CDR3 rearrangement. Productive Simpson clonality was computed per sample as the square root of Simpson's diversity index over productive rearrangements. In its TCRdb copy, this immuneACCESS table keeps in-frame sequences only and misses some clones. Where compared with another copy, unresolved V genes explain less than half of these, and the others have no known cause. V and J calls and clone size are copied from that table; D and trimming were computed from the DNA. The table for this sample lists about 200,000 clones; more than 75% of them were counted only once. 5.6% of the sample comes from the top ten.

Enrolling through a virtual design, the prospective study's participants ranged in age from roughly 18 to 90 years and lived across roughly 24 United States geographic areas. In the prospective study, cohorts were assigned on the basis of participant-reported clinical history obtained from a screening survey and a study questionnaire. In the prospective study, mobile phlebotomists collected whole blood, serum and a nasopharyngeal or oropharyngeal swab from each participant. Participants in the prospective study had the option to provide additional blood draws and questionnaires over an approximately 2-month period. Prospective study blood samples were shipped either frozen or at room temperature before DNA extraction. Study-wide conclusions, independent of this receptor: The quantity of clinical and demographic metadata differed by source and by participant and was supplied without curation.

This clone was observed a few times. There is no known antigen for this receptor. Base qualities are not at hand, and no much larger clone is one base apart. Germline trimming amounts to 4 bases on V and 1 base on J, with 8 as the count of junction bases outside the gene matches. Reading from cysteine to phenylalanine, the CDR3 counts 16 amino acids. Only the CDR3 portion is preserved as DNA: 48 bases, with reading frame beginning at the first base. The germline V gene encodes CDR1 SGDLS and CDR2 YYNGEE. Here the chain combines TRBV9 and TRBJ2-3; the central 8 bases match TRBD2. The sequence was collected from a man aged 35-49 years with acute COVID-19. Sequenced material: PBMCs or T cells enriched from blood (not recorded which). DNA sequence: TGTGCCAGCAGCACCTCTAGCGGGCGGGGCACAGATACGCAGTATTTT. Translated, it reads CASSTSSGRGTDTQYF. The full variable domain, completed from the reference TRBV9 and TRBJ2-3 proteins outside the CDR3, reads DSGVTQTPKHLITATGQRVTLRCSPRSGDLSVYWYQQSLDQGLQFLIQYYNGEERAKGNILERFSAQQFPDLHSELNLSSLELGDSALYFCASSTSSGRGTDTQYFGPGTRLTVL.